This T cell receptor (beta chain) was identified during a study of tumor and adjacent non-tumor tissue in lung cancer. The library came from three nested PCR rounds adapted from ARM-PCR protocols. TCRdb re-derived calls from the multiplex PCR reads in MiXCR, one entry per CDR3 protein. The sample shows more than 90,000 distinct CDR3 sequences, roughly 66% of them seen only once. RNA was extracted from bulk tissue without any cell sorting. With regard to this clonotype: A junction end diverges from the germline sequence, so it may reflect a read error.

This CDR3 region has 14 residues. CDR1 and CDR2 from the germline V gene are SGHAT and FQNNGV. This sequence joins TRBV11-2 and TRBJ2-2, with 8 bases aligning to TRBD1. The specimen was lung tumor tissue. The sequence was obtained from a man between 60 and 75 years old with non-small cell lung cancer. The CDR3 here is CVSSWTGQPGELFF. The DNA for the CDR3 is TGTGTCAGCAGCTGGACAGGGCAGCCCGGGGAGCTCTTTTTT.